The 26 T cell receptor beta chains below come from one sample, sequenced in a study of chemoradiotherapy in HPV16-positive cancers. TCRdb keeps only in-frame clones here, not all; method: immunoSEQ multiplex PCR. This table holds roughly 20,000 clones, 84% found once. The sample was blood, taken from a patient who underwent chemoradiotherapy. These receptor sequences come from a human donor with HPV-associated anogenital cancer.

This chain's CDR3 is CASSFDITSGGETEAFF. In DNA, the CDR3 is TGCGCCAGCAGCTTTGATATAACCAGCGGGGGAGAGACTGAAGCTTTCTTT. The rearrangement links TRBV5-1 to TRBJ1-1; D might be TRBD1 (5 bases). V was pared by 2 bases and J by 5 bases, with 22 bases between. Germline assignment: CDR1 SGHRS and CDR2 YFSETQ. The CDR3 runs 17 residues. The full variable domain, completed using reference TRBV5-1 and TRBJ1-1, is KAGVTQTPRYLIKTRGQQVTLSCSPISGHRSVSWYQQTPGQGLQFLFEYFSETQRNKGNFPGRFSGRQFSNSRSEMNVSTLELGDSALYLCASSFDITSGGETEAFFGQGTRLTVV.

This sequence joins TRBV7-2 and TRBJ1-2; the D gene is possibly TRBD1 (6 bases). CDR1 and CDR2 from the germline V gene are SGHTA and FQGNSA. This CDR3 has 15 amino acids. Trimming removed 4 bases from V and 6 bases from J, with 18 bases in between. CDR3 sequence reads: CASSSRWGAEDGYTF. CDR3 sequence (DNA): TGTGCCAGCAGCTCCCGGTGGGGGGCGGAAGATGGCTACACCTTC. Together with reference TRBV7-2 and TRBJ1-2, the CDR3 gives the full variable domain: GAGVSQSPSNKVTEKGKDVELRCDPISGHTALYWYRQSLGQGLEFLIYFQGNSAPDKSGLPSDRFSAERTGGSVSTLTIQRTQQEDSAVYLCASSSRWGAEDGYTFGSGTRLTVV.

This clone was observed a single time. The chain couples TRBV6-5 to TRBJ1-5, with D possibly being TRBD1 (5 bases). The CDR3 runs to 16 residues. CDR1 and CDR2 from the germline V gene are MNHEY and SVGAGI. Trimming left V 2 bases short and J 0 bases short, with 11 bases between. This CDR3 is CASSYGGMDSNQPQHF. CDR3 coding DNA: TGTGCCAGCAGTTACGGGGGTATGGATAGCAATCAGCCCCAGCATTTT.

The rearrangement links TRBV7-9 to TRBJ1-4, with D unresolved. V lost 5 bases, J lost 0 bases, and 13 bases lay in between. CDR3 length equals 16 residues. Germline CDR1 and CDR2: SEHNR and FQNEAQ (reference sequence). DNA for the CDR3: TGTGCCAGCAGCCCGACGGCCGCTCCAACTAATGAAAAACTGTTTTTT. Its translation: CASSPTAAPTNEKLFF.

The rearrangement links TRBV11-2 to TRBJ1-2; 9 bases align to TRBD1. The CDR3 runs 14 residues. Germline V CDR1 and CDR2: SGHAT, FQNNGV. Losses at the gene ends were 5 bases for V and 6 bases for J; bases not matched to a gene: 7. CDR3 amino acids: CASSPTWTGDGYTF. In nucleotides, the CDR3 is TGTGCCAGCAGCCCTACGTGGACAGGGGATGGCTACACCTTC.

This clone has just a few counts. The chain uses TRBV7-6 and TRBJ2-7; no firm D call. Trimming left V 5 bases short and J 3 bases short, with 14 bases between. The CDR3 consists of 14 residues. Germline-derived CDR1 and CDR2 are SGHVS and FNYEAQ. The CDR3 DNA reads as TGTGCCAGCAGCCCGTCGCCGGAAGACTACGAGCAGTACTTC. Residues: CASSPSPEDYEQYF.

This chain connects TRBV5-1 to TRBJ2-3, with TRBD1 matching 9 bases. This CDR3 has 13 amino acids. V was pared by 6 bases and J by 4 bases, with 3 bases of the junction left unmatched. Per germline, CDR1 SGHRS and CDR2 YFSETQ. CDR3 DNA sequence: TGCGCCAGCAACAGGGGGCAAGCAGATACGCAGTATTTT. Its translation is CASNRGQADTQYF.

The sample holds one count of this clone. The rearrangement links TRBV11-2 to TRBJ2-4; D is unclear. CDR1 is SGHAT, CDR2 FQNNGV, per germline. V was cut by 4 bases and J by 2 bases, with 9 bases left in between. This CDR3 region has 14 residues. CDR3 sequence reads: CASSSPVTKNIQYF. CDR3 coding DNA: TGTGCCAGCAGCTCACCGGTCACCAAAAACATTCAGTACTTC.

The rearrangement links TRBV28 to TRBJ1-2; TRBD1 aligns across 7 bases. Germline CDR1 and CDR2: MDHEN and SYDVKM. The CDR3 totals 13 residues. Trimming cost V 7 bases and J 7 bases; bases outside gene matches: 9. The CDR3 region has the DNA TGTGCCAGCAACGACGACAGGGCGAGTGGCTACACCTTC. It specifies CASNDDRASGYTF.

The CDR3 DNA reads as TGTGCCAGCAGCTTAGAGGCGGGGCGCTCCTACGAGCAGTACTTC. Translation gives CASSLEAGRSYEQYF. The rearrangement joins TRBV7-2 to TRBJ2-7; D might be TRBD2 (6 bases). The CDR3 is 15 residues long. CDR1 is SGHTA, CDR2 FQGNSA, per germline. V was clipped by 1 base and J by 0 bases, with 10 bases between them.

This chain connects TRBV29-1 to TRBJ1-4, with 9 bases matching TRBD1. From germline, CDR1 is SQVTM and CDR2 ANQGSEA. This CDR3 is 13 amino acids long. With 6 bases clipped from V and 8 bases from J, the junction kept 7 bases outside the gene matches. The CDR3 DNA reads TGCAGCGTGGGACAGGGAGTTGGCGAAAAACTGTTTTTT. Translated, it gives CSVGQGVGEKLFF.

The V call is TRBV18, the J call TRBJ1-5; the D gene is possibly TRBD1 (5 bases). Germline V gives CDR1 KGHSH, CDR2 LQKENI. CDR3 length: 18 amino acids. Trimming left V 3 bases short and J 3 bases short, with 21 bases between. CDR3 in amino acids: CASSPGTVGIWANQPQHF. In DNA, the CDR3 is TGTGCCAGCTCACCGGGGACCGTAGGGATATGGGCCAATCAGCCCCAGCATTTT.

The V call is TRBV9, the J call TRBJ1-1; maybe TRBD1 (6 bases). Trimming removed 4 bases from V and 0 bases from J, with 16 bases in between. The CDR3 totals 16 residues. Germline V gene lookup returns CDR1 SGDLS and CDR2 YYNGEE. This chain's CDR3 is CASSRGRGIMNTEAFF. The CDR3 bases are TGTGCCAGCAGCAGAGGAAGGGGGATAATGAACACTGAAGCTTTCTTT.

The V call is TRBV7-9, the J call TRBJ2-2, with 12 positions matching TRBD2. From germline, CDR1 is SEHNR and CDR2 FQNEAQ (reference sequence). Germline trimming cut 1 base from V and 5 bases from J; bases unmatched to any gene: 5. This CDR3 contains 17 residues. CDR3 nucleotide sequence: TGTGCCAGCAGCTTAGGGACTAGCGGGGTCAGTACCGGGGAGCTGTTTTTT. Encoded protein: CASSLGTSGVSTGELFF.

Only a few counts were recorded for this clone. V and J are TRBV25-1 and TRBJ1-6, with D uncertain. Germline V gives CDR1 MGHDK, CDR2 SYGVNS. This CDR3 is 11 amino acids long. V lost 6 bases and J 14 bases, leaving 11 bases between the germline ends. The CDR3 protein is CASRKDGALHF. The DNA for the CDR3 is TGTGCCAGCAGAAAAGACGGGGCCCTCCACTTT.

The chain has TRBV9 and TRBJ2-3, with D possibly matching TRBD2 (5 bases). V lost 2 bases, J lost 5 bases, and 6 bases lay in between. CDR3 length: 12 residues. Germline V gene data show CDR1 as SGDLS and CDR2 as YYNGEE. The CDR3 DNA sequence: TGTGCCAGCAGCGTCCGGGAAGATACGCAGTATTTT. This codes for CASSVREDTQYF.

The chain is built from TRBV19 and TRBJ1-3; 7 bases are shared with TRBD1. Looked up from germline, CDR1 is LNHDA and CDR2 is SQIVND (reference sequence). This CDR3 contains 15 residues. After removal of 6 bases from V and 4 bases from J, the junction contained 9 bases not matched to a gene. The CDR3 DNA follows: TGTGCCAGTAGCTCGGACAGGTCGATCGGAAACACCATATATTTT. The encoded protein is CASSSDRSIGNTIYF.

The chain combines TRBV10-3 with TRBJ1-1; perhaps TRBD1 as D (5 bases). The V end was cut by 0 bases, the J end by 4 bases, with 15 bases between. Germline CDR1 is ENHRY and CDR2 is SYGVKD. This CDR3 region has 16 residues. CDR3 residues: CAISESAGLVVTEAFF. CDR3 nucleotides: TGTGCCATCAGTGAGTCAGCAGGGTTGGTAGTCACTGAAGCTTTCTTT.

The chain combines TRBV7-2 with TRBJ1-3, with D tentatively TRBD1 (5 bases). The length of the CDR3 is 16 residues. The V gene's germline CDR1 is SGHTA and CDR2 FQGNSA. The V and J ends lost 6 bases and 0 bases respectively, with 15 bases between them. CDR3 residues: CASSSRRGLSGNTIYF. The CDR3 DNA follows: TGTGCCAGCAGTTCGAGACGGGGCCTCTCTGGAAACACCATATATTTT.

The chain couples TRBV4-2 to TRBJ2-7, with 7 bases matching TRBD1. Looked up from germline, CDR1 is LGHNA and CDR2 is YNFKEQ. There are 15 residues in the CDR3. Trimming cost V 3 bases and J 0 bases; bases outside gene matches: 5. CDR3 sequence reads: CASSHIWDSSYEQYF. CDR3 sequence (DNA): TGTGCCAGCAGCCACATCTGGGACAGCTCCTACGAGCAGTACTTC.

The rearrangement joins TRBV7-8 to TRBJ2-1, with 8 bases identical to TRBD2. V dropped 5 bases and J dropped 4; count of bases not matched to a gene: 13. Germline CDR1 reads SGHVS; CDR2 reads FQNEAQ. The CDR3 sequence is 17 residues long. CDR3 in amino acids: CASSIGNRASGYNEQFF. The CDR3 region has the DNA TGTGCCAGCAGCATAGGGAATCGGGCTAGCGGGTACAATGAGCAGTTCTTC.

The rearrangement uses TRBV7-3 and TRBJ1-1; 7 bases are shared with TRBD1. This CDR3 is 17 amino acids long. The germline V gene has CDR1 SGHTA and CDR2 FQGTGA. V gave up 0 bases and J gave up 5 bases; unmatched junction bases: 12. The DNA for the CDR3 is TGTGCCAGCAGCTTAACGGTGGGAAGGGGGCAGGAAACTGAAGCTTTCTTT. Its protein product is CASSLTVGRGQETEAFF.

The rearrangement links TRBV4-3 to TRBJ2-7; D ambiguous. The CDR3 loop spans 13 amino acids. The V end was cut by 0 bases, the J end by 6 bases, with 9 bases between. Germline CDR1 and CDR2: LGHNA and YSLEER. The CDR3 coding sequence is TGCGCCAGCAGCCAAGAGGAACAAAGCGAGCAGTACTTC. Translated: CASSQEEQSEQYF.

The chain couples TRBV7-9 to TRBJ1-2; D is perhaps TRBD1 (6 bases). V was clipped by 5 bases and J by 7 bases, with 17 bases between them. Germline assignment: CDR1 SEHNR and CDR2 FQNEAQ (reference sequence). The CDR3 has 14 amino acids. The CDR3 DNA sequence: TGTGCCAGCAGCCAAAGAGGGGCAGGGGCTGGCTACACCTTC. Protein: CASSQRGAGAGYTF.

V usage is TRBV29-1 and J usage is TRBJ2-5; D unclear. Deletions cut 7 bases from V and 4 bases from J, with 10 bases between. The germline CDR1 and CDR2 sequences are SQVTM and ANQGSEA. This CDR3 region has 11 residues. CDR3 nucleotides: TGCAGCGCGGTCCCTCGAGAGACCCAGTACTTC. Amino acids: CSAVPRETQYF.

The V and J genes are TRBV19 and TRBJ1-2; D is unresolved. Germline loops: CDR1 LNHDA, CDR2 SQIVND (reference sequence). The CDR3 has 14 amino acids. V was trimmed by 2 bases and J by 4 bases, leaving 11 bases between them. The CDR3, as DNA: TGTGCCAGTAGTATAAGCGCAGGCGGCTATGGCTACACCTTC. Translating gives CASSISAGGYGYTF.